This TCR beta chain was sequenced for a study of shared clonotypes between healthy human individuals. Study-wide points: Naive subsets usually exceeded memory subsets in estimated richness. Clonotypes which were not shared had lower generation probabilities than clonotypes that all four donors shared. Expectations were that clonotype sharing among donors would be affected by sequencing depth.

V trimming: 0 bases; J trimming: 6 bases; junction bases outside the gene matches: 15. CDR3 length equals 18 residues. CDR1 is SGHRS and CDR2 is YFSETQ in the germline V gene. CD8 memory pooled CD45RO+ cells and CCR7-negative CD45RA+ TemRA cells. Only in-frame clones appear in the TCRdb table, and some are missing; sequencing was by immunoSEQ multiplex PCR. The sample lists around 300,000 clones; around 90% were seen once. This clone was recorded once. Antigen unknown. This receptor was taken from a man younger than 35 in good health. The sequencing input was memory CD8+ T cells sorted from blood. Subset here: CD45RO+ cells pooled with CCR7-negative TemRA cells. V and J are TRBV5-1 and TRBJ1-1; TRBD1 matches 9 bases. As DNA, the CDR3 is TGCGCCAGCAGCTTGGACCCCTACGGACAGGGGATCGGAGCTGAAGCTTTCTTT. Its protein is CASSLDPYGQGIGAEAFF.